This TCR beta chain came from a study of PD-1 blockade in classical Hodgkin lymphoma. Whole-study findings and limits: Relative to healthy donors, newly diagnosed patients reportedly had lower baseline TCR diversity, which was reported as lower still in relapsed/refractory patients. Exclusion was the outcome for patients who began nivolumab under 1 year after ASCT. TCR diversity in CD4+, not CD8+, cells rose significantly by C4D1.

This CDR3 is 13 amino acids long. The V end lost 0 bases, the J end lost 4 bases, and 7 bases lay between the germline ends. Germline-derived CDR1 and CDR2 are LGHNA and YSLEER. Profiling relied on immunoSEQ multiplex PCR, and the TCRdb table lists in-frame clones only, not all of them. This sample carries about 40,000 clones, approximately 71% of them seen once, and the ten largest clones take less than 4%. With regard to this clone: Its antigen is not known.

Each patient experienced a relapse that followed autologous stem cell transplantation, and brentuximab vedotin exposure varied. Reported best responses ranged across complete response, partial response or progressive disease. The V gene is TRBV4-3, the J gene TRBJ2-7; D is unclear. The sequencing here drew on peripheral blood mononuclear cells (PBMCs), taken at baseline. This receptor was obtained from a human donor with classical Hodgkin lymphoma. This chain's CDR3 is CASSQDPEYEQYF. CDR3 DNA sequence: TGCGCCAGCAGCCAAGATCCGGAGTACGAGCAGTACTTC.